Below, one T cell receptor (beta chain) is given with its context. A much larger clone differs from this one at a single base, so this may be a read error. The sample comes from a study of T cell repertoires in cytomegalovirus infection. The CDR3 extends over 13 amino acids. V lost 5 bases to trimming and J lost 8 bases, with 15 bases between them. The V gene's germline CDR1 is MNHNS and CDR2 SASEGT. Using its own MiXCR run on the reads, TCRdb lists one record per CDR3 protein. The sample yields approximately 500,000 distinct CDR3 sequences, about 11% seen once. The clonotype originates from a human donor in good health (CMV status not recorded). Some clones in this sample may be carry-over from other donors' samples. The J gene is TRBJ1-1, the V gene TRBV6-1; D is perhaps TRBD1 (5 bases). Sample: PBMCs. The CDR3 loop is CASSYQTAPEAFF. CDR3 bases: TGTGCCAGCAGTTACCAGACAGCTCCCGAAGCTTTCTTT.